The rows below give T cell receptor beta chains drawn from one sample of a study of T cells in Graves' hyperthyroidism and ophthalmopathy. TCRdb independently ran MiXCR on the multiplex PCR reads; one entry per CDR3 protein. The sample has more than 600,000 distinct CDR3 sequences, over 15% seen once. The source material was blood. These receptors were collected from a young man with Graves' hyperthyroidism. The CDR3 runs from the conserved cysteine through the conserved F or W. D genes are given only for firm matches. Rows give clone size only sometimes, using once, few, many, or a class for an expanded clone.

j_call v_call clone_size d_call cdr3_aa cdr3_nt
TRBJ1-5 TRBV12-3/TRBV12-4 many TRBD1 CASRAGGGYQPQHF TGTGCCAGCAGGGCAGGGGGTGGTTATCAGCCCCAGCATTTT
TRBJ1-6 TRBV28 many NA CASSIAPGAGNSPLHF TGTGCCAGCAGTATTGCACCAGGGGCGGGGAATTCACCCCTCCACTTT
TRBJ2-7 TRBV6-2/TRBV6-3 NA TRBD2 CASSKYTSGSGSYEQYF TGTGCCAGCTCCAAGTATACTAGCGGGAGCGGATCCTACGAGCAGTACTTC
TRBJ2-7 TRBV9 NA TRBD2 CASSVGDYLSYEQYF TGTGCCAGCAGCGTGGGGGACTACCTCTCCTACGAGCAGTACTTC
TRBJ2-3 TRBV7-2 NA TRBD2 CASSLVASSGARTDTQYF TGTGCCAGCAGCTTAGTAGCTTCTAGCGGGGCCCGCACAGATACGCAGTATTTT
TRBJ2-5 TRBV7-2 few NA CASSFFRWETQYF TGTGCCAGCAGCTTTTTCCGGTGGGAGACCCAGTACTTC
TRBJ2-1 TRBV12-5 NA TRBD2 CASGLMTSGSLDNEQFF TGTGCTAGTGGTTTGATGACTAGCGGGAGTCTCGACAATGAGCAGTTCTTC
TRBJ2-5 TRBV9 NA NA CASSLSDGQETQYF TGTGCCAGCAGTCTGTCAGACGGTCAAGAGACCCAGTACTTC
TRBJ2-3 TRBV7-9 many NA CASSLRDDSQYF TGTGCCAGCAGCTTAAGGGACGACTCGCAGTATTTT
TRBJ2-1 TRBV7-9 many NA CASRKEGDEQFF TGTGCCAGCAGGAAAGAAGGCGATGAGCAGTTCTTC
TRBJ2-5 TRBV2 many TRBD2 CASGRLAGAVQTQYF TGTGCCAGCGGCAGACTAGCGGGAGCGGTTCAGACCCAGTACTTC
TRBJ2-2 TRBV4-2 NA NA CASSQERGWGELFF TGTGCCAGCAGCCAAGAGAGGGGGTGGGGGGAGCTGTTTTTT
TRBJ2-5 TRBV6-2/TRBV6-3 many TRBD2 CASSYSSGGRETQYF TGTGCCAGCAGTTACTCAAGCGGGGGGAGGGAGACCCAGTACTTC
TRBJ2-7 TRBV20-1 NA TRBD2 CSARPDPGWGQVTSGQIYEQYF TGCAGTGCTAGGCCCGACCCGGGCTGGGGCCAAGTGACTAGCGGACAAATCTACGAGCAGTACTTC
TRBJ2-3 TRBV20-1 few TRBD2 CSARDLAGVPDTQYF TGCAGTGCTAGAGATCTGGCGGGAGTCCCAGATACGCAGTATTTT
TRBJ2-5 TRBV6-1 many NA CASSYFDHVKETQYF TGTGCCAGCAGCTATTTTGACCACGTGAAAGAGACCCAGTACTTC
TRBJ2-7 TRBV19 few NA CASSIGGEYEQYF TGTGCCAGTAGTATAGGAGGGGAATACGAGCAGTACTTC
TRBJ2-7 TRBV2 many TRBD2 CASSETSGGSSYEQYF TGTGCCAGCAGCGAAACTAGCGGGGGTAGCTCCTACGAGCAGTACTTC
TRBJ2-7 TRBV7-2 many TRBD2 CASSLNRASGSYEQYF TGTGCCAGCAGCTTAAACAGGGCTAGCGGGAGCTACGAGCAGTACTTC
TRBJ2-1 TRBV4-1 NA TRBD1 CASSQPGQDYNEQFF TGCGCCAGCAGCCAGCCGGGACAGGACTACAATGAGCAGTTCTTC